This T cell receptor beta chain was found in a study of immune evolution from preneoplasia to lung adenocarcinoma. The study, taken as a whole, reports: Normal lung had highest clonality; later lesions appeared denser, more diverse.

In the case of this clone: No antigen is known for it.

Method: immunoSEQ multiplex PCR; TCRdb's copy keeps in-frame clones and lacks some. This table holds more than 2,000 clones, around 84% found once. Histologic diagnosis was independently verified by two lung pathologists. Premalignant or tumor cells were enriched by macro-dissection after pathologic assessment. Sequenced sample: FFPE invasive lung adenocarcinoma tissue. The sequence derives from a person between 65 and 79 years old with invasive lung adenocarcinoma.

CDR3 loop: CASSLSSGTGATLEQFF. The CDR3 DNA reads TGTGCCAGCAGTTTATCTTCCGGGACAGGGGCCACCCTTGAGCAGTTCTTC. V gene TRBV27 combines with J gene TRBJ2-1; 10 nucleotides agree with TRBD1. The V segment lost 0 bases and the J segment 9 bases; nucleotides outside the gene matches: 11. This CDR3 has 17 residues. Per the germline V gene, CDR1 is MNHEY and CDR2 is SMNVEV (reference sequence).